Presented here are 28 T cell receptor beta chains from one specimen sequenced in a study of T-cell memory formation after mild COVID-19. TCRdb recomputed calls from the 5' RACE reads with MiXCR, one row per CDR3 protein. The sample consists of hundreds of thousands of distinct CDR3 sequences, less than 25% of them appearing once. The sample comprised PBMCs or a T cell subset sorted from them (not recorded which). Every receptor here comes from an adult woman who had mild COVID-19 (a few samples of this study predate the infection). Cell type and time point are not known.

V usage is TRBV9 and J usage is TRBJ2-7; a possible D gene is TRBD1 (5 bases). Trimming removed 0 bases at V and 6 bases at J, with 13 bases between. CDR1 and CDR2 (germline): SGDLS, YYNGEE. The CDR3 is made up of 14 amino acids. DNA of the CDR3: TGTGCCAGCAGCGTAGGACAGAACCCCTTCGAGCAGTACTTC. Translating it yields CASSVGQNPFEQYF. The whole variable domain, filled in from reference TRBV9 and TRBJ2-7, reads DSGVTQTPKHLITATGQRVTLRCSPRSGDLSVYWYQQSLDQGLQFLIQYYNGEERAKGNILERFSAQQFPDLHSELNLSSLELGDSALYFCASSVGQNPFEQYFGPGTRLTVT.

In this sample, this clonotype turned up a few times. This chain joins TRBV20-1 and TRBJ2-5; the match to TRBD2 covers 9 bases. Germline V gene data show CDR1 as DFQATT and CDR2 as SNEGSKA (reference sequence). This CDR3 contains 14 residues. V dropped 3 bases and J dropped 4; count of bases not matched to a gene: 6. The CDR3 spells CSARRAGGRETQYF. CDR3 nucleotide sequence: TGCAGTGCTAGGCGAGCGGGGGGTCGAGAGACCCAGTACTTC.

This clonotype has only a few counts. The chain has TRBV12-3 or TRBV12-4 and TRBJ1-4; TRBD1 aligns across 7 bases. The CDR3 runs 13 residues. The V segment lost 6 bases and the J segment 5 bases; nucleotides outside the gene matches: 3. CDR3 amino acids: CASSGTANEKLFF. For the CDR3, the DNA is TGTGCCAGCAGCGGGACAGCAAATGAAAAACTGTTTTTT.

This chain connects TRBV5-6 to TRBJ1-2, with D unclear. Germline loops: CDR1 SGHDT, CDR2 YYEEEE. The V gene lost 0 bases and the J gene lost 7 bases, with 16 bases spanning the gap. The CDR3 runs to 15 residues. The CDR3 reads CASSLDPGIGSGYTF. Here the CDR3 DNA reads TGTGCCAGCAGCTTGGATCCGGGGATCGGAAGTGGCTACACCTTC. Supplemented by reference TRBV5-6 and TRBJ1-2, the full variable domain reads DAGVTQSPTHLIKTRGQQVTLRCSPKSGHDTVSWYQQALGQGPQFIFQYYEEEERQRGNFPDRFSGHQFPNYSSELNVNALLLGDSALYLCASSLDPGIGSGYTFGSGTRLTVV.

The table lists this clonotype with many counts. The chain couples TRBV5-1 to TRBJ1-5; D might be TRBD1 (5 bases). Deletions cut 4 bases from V and 5 bases from J, with 13 bases between. There are 14 residues in the CDR3. Germline lookup yields CDR1 SGHRS and CDR2 YFSETQ. The CDR3: CASSLDSRDQPQHF. The CDR3, as DNA: TGCGCCAGCAGCCTAGACAGCCGGGATCAGCCCCAGCATTTT.

The gene calls are TRBV19 and TRBJ2-7; 9 bases match TRBD2. The CDR3 runs to 14 residues. Germline loops: CDR1 LNHDA, CDR2 SQIVND (reference sequence). J lost 6 bases, V lost 1 base, and 4 bases had no gene match. The CDR3 DNA is TGTGCCAGTAGTATAGTAGCGGGAGCTGGCGAGCAGTACTTC. Translation: CASSIVAGAGEQYF.

The J gene is TRBJ2-2, the V gene TRBV12-3 or TRBV12-4; 12 bases are a match to TRBD2. The CDR3 loop spans 16 amino acids. V lost 7 bases, J lost 5 bases, and 8 bases stayed unmatched. CDR3 in amino acids: CASTQLAGGRTGELFF. CDR3 nucleotides: TGTGCCAGCACCCAACTAGCGGGAGGACGGACCGGGGAGCTGTTTTTT.

The chain carries TRBV7-9 and TRBJ2-1; TRBD2 is a possible D gene (6 bases). This CDR3 region has 14 residues. V was cut by 3 bases and J by 7 bases, with 13 bases left in between. The germline CDR1 and CDR2 sequences are SEHNR and FQNEAQ (reference sequence). The chain's CDR3 is CASSFVGAGNEQFF. CDR3 DNA: TGTGCCAGCAGCTTTGTCGGGGCGGGAAATGAGCAGTTCTTC.

There are a few counts of this clonotype. The genes are TRBV5-1 and TRBJ1-1; TRBD1 might be the D (6 bases). This CDR3 region has 15 residues. Per germline, CDR1 SGHRS and CDR2 YFSETQ. The V end lost 2 bases, the J end lost 0 bases, and 11 bases lay between the germline ends. CDR3 bases: TGCGCCAGCAGCTTAGGACAGCAAATGAACACTGAAGCTTTCTTT. Protein product: CASSLGQQMNTEAFF.

The chain joins TRBV7-6 to TRBJ2-5; the D gene could be TRBD1 or TRBD2 (5 bases each). V gave up 8 bases and J gave up 4 bases, with 20 bases separating them. The germline gives CDR1 SGHVS, CDR2 FNYEAQ. The CDR3 extends over 15 amino acids. For the CDR3, the DNA is TGTGCCAGCGCCGCCAGCGGTGCAACAGGAGAGACCCAGTACTTC. Residues: CASAASGATGETQYF.

The chain uses TRBV30 and TRBJ2-3; TRBD2 aligns across 7 bases. The CDR3 covers 14 residues. CDR1 is GTSNPN and CDR2 is SVGIG in the germline V gene (reference sequence). Losses at the gene ends were 0 bases for V and 2 bases for J; bases not matched to a gene: 2. The CDR3 sequence is CAWSVAGYTDTQYF. The CDR3 DNA reads as TGTGCCTGGAGTGTAGCGGGGTACACAGATACGCAGTATTTT.

The chain has TRBV9 and TRBJ2-7; D is unresolved. The CDR3 contains 15 residues. Germline V gives CDR1 SGDLS, CDR2 YYNGEE. V lost 0 bases and J lost 2, with 12 bases in between. The CDR3 is CASSVVAFSPYEQYF. CDR3 DNA sequence: TGTGCCAGCAGCGTAGTAGCTTTTTCGCCCTACGAGCAGTACTTC.

This clonotype has more than one count but fewer than ten. The chain has TRBV5-1 and TRBJ1-1; tentative D call: TRBD1 (5 bases). CDR3 length equals 15 residues. Germline loops: CDR1 SGHRS, CDR2 YFSETQ. Trimming cost V 0 bases and J 2 bases, with 11 bases left between them. Here the CDR3 DNA reads TGCGCCAGCAGCTTGGGCCGGGACGCAAACACTGAAGCTTTCTTT. Encoded protein: CASSLGRDANTEAFF. Using reference TRBV5-1 and TRBJ1-1 for the parts outside the CDR3, the full variable domain is KAGVTQTPRYLIKTRGQQVTLSCSPISGHRSVSWYQQTPGQGLQFLFEYFSETQRNKGNFPGRFSGRQFSNSRSEMNVSTLELGDSALYLCASSLGRDANTEAFFGQGTRLTVV.

This rearrangement joins TRBV7-2 to TRBJ2-2, with 9 bases fitting TRBD1. The trim removed 3 bases at V and 6 bases at J, leaving 11 bases unmatched. Germline V CDR1 and CDR2: SGHTA, FQGNSA. CDR3 length equals 17 residues. The DNA of the CDR3 is TGTGCCAGCAGCTTTACACAGGGGGCTTTTGTAGCCGGGGAGCTGTTTTTT. It translates to CASSFTQGAFVAGELFF.

This clonotype was observed a few times. The CDR3 spells CASSWGRGLGANVLTF. The CDR3 coding sequence is TGTGCCAGCAGCTGGGGGAGGGGCCTCGGGGCCAACGTCCTGACTTTC. The chain carries TRBV11-2 and TRBJ2-6, with TRBD2 matching over 7 bases. The V gene's germline CDR1 is SGHAT and CDR2 FQNNGV. V shed 4 bases and J 4 bases; nucleotides not matched to a gene: 7. The CDR3 runs to 16 residues.

This clonotype has just a few counts. The chain joins TRBV2 to TRBJ2-2; the match to TRBD1 covers 9 bases. Looked up from germline, CDR1 is SNHLY and CDR2 is FYNNEI. The trim removed 8 bases at V and 6 bases at J, leaving 16 bases unmatched. The CDR3 loop spans 17 amino acids. The CDR3 DNA sequence: TGTGCCAGCGAATCCTCGCCCGGGACAGGGTTCGCCGGGGAGCTGTTTTTT. As protein: CASESSPGTGFAGELFF.

This CDR3 reads CASSLLPGTSGRAENEQYF. In DNA form, the CDR3 reads TGTGCCAGCAGTCTTCTCCCCGGGACTAGCGGGAGAGCTGAGAACGAGCAGTACTTC. The rearrangement joins TRBV28 to TRBJ2-7, with 14 bases fitting TRBD2. There are 19 residues in the CDR3. J was trimmed by 5 bases and V by 5 bases; bases with no gene match: 17. CDR1 and CDR2 from the germline V gene are MDHEN and SYDVKM.

For the CDR3, the DNA is TGTGCCAGCAGTCCCGAGGATTTTCAAGAGACCCAGTACTTC. As protein: CASSPEDFQETQYF. This sequence joins TRBV6-5 and TRBJ2-5; D unclear. The CDR3 runs 14 residues. V lost 5 bases and J lost 2, with 12 bases in between. Germline-derived CDR1 and CDR2 are MNHEY and SVGAGI.

V is TRBV4-1 and J is TRBJ1-2, with TRBD1 as a possible D gene (6 bases). The germline CDR1 and CDR2 sequences are MGHRA and YSYEKL. V was shortened by 4 bases and J by 4 bases, with 22 bases between the two germline ends. CDR3 length: 17 residues. The CDR3 DNA sequence: TGCGCCAGCAGCCGATCGGTCCGGACAGAGACTCTCTATGGCTACACCTTC. This translates into CASSRSVRTETLYGYTF.

This clonotype turned up a few times. This chain links TRBV12-3 or TRBV12-4 with TRBJ2-1, with 12 bases aligning to TRBD2. V lost 4 bases to trimming and J lost 2 bases; unmatched junction nucleotides: 3. The CDR3 runs 16 residues. The CDR3 region is CASSSTSGGTYNEQFF. The CDR3 DNA follows: TGTGCCAGCAGTTCGACTAGCGGGGGTACCTACAATGAGCAGTTCTTC.

V usage is TRBV11-2 and J usage is TRBJ2-2, with D maybe TRBD2 (6 bases). V was shortened by 0 bases and J by 4 bases, with 18 bases between the two germline ends. Germline CDR1 is SGHAT and CDR2 is FQNNGV. CDR3 length: 18 residues. CDR3 sequence reads: CASSLEEGTDSGTGELFF. CDR3 bases: TGTGCCAGCAGCTTAGAGGAGGGGACGGATTCAGGCACCGGGGAGCTGTTTTTT.

The DNA for the CDR3 is TGCAGTGCTACCAGGAGCTCCTACGAGCAGTACTTC. Translated, it gives CSATRSSYEQYF. The rearrangement links TRBV20-1 to TRBJ2-7; no clear D. The V and J ends lost 4 bases and 0 bases respectively, with 7 bases between them. The germline gives CDR1 DFQATT, CDR2 SNEGSKA (reference sequence). This CDR3 has 12 amino acids.

The chain links TRBV19 to TRBJ2-3, with TRBD2 matching 9 bases. CDR1 LNHDA and CDR2 SQIVND come from the germline V gene (reference sequence). V was pared by 5 bases and J by 0 bases, with 6 bases of the junction left unmatched. The CDR3 is made up of 16 amino acids. CDR3 loop: CASSRIAGASTDTQYF. As DNA, the CDR3 is TGTGCCAGTAGTCGTATAGCGGGGGCTAGCACAGATACGCAGTATTTT.

The chain uses TRBV18 and TRBJ1-5; D is ambiguous. Germline V gives CDR1 KGHSH, CDR2 LQKENI. Trimming removed 6 bases from V and 4 bases from J, with 10 bases in between. The CDR3 has 13 residues. The CDR3 sequence is CASSKDPNQPQHF. The DNA of the CDR3 is TGTGCCAGCTCTAAGGACCCTAATCAGCCCCAGCATTTT.

The rearrangement links TRBV5-1 to TRBJ2-1, with 8 bases that match TRBD1. The CDR3 covers 15 residues. The germline CDR1 and CDR2 sequences are SGHRS and YFSETQ. The V segment lost 0 bases and the J segment 9 bases; nucleotides outside the gene matches: 8. CDR3 sequence: CASSLAGQVPGEQFF. The CDR3 DNA sequence: TGCGCCAGCAGCTTGGCGGGACAGGTACCAGGTGAGCAGTTCTTC. The entire variable domain, with the rest obtained from reference TRBV5-1 and TRBJ2-1, is as follows: KAGVTQTPRYLIKTRGQQVTLSCSPISGHRSVSWYQQTPGQGLQFLFEYFSETQRNKGNFPGRFSGRQFSNSRSEMNVSTLELGDSALYLCASSLAGQVPGEQFFGPGTRLTVL.

In this sample, this clonotype turned up a few times. The chain combines TRBV6-6 with TRBJ1-2; 10 bases map to TRBD1. CDR3 length: 15 residues. The germline V gene has CDR1 MNHNY and CDR2 SVGAGI (reference sequence). The J segment lost 6 bases and the V segment lost 2 bases, leaving 6 bases of the junction unmatched. The chain's CDR3 is CASSYLTGGAHGYTF. In DNA, the CDR3 is TGTGCCAGCAGTTACCTGACAGGGGGCGCGCATGGCTACACCTTC.

In its sample, this clonotype was seen many times. The V gene is TRBV5-1, the J gene TRBJ2-1; the D gene is possibly TRBD1 (6 bases). The CDR3 has 11 residues. V was pared by 0 bases and J by 16 bases, with 11 bases between. Germline V gives CDR1 SGHRS, CDR2 YFSETQ. The CDR3 is CASSLDREKFF. The CDR3 region has the DNA TGCGCCAGCAGCTTGGACAGGGAGAAATTCTTC. Based on the CDR3 plus reference TRBV5-1 and TRBJ2-1, the full variable domain is KAGVTQTPRYLIKTRGQQVTLSCSPISGHRSVSWYQQTPGQGLQFLFEYFSETQRNKGNFPGRFSGRQFSNSRSEMNVSTLELGDSALYLCASSLDREKFFGPGTRLTVL.

This clonotype was counted a single time. The rearrangement joins TRBV18 to TRBJ1-1; D is ambiguous. From germline, CDR1 is KGHSH and CDR2 LQKENI. V was clipped by 2 bases and J by 7 bases, with 14 bases between them. CDR3 length: 14 amino acids. CDR3 sequence reads: CASSPESPHSEAFF. The DNA of the CDR3 is TGTGCCAGCTCACCAGAGTCACCGCACAGTGAAGCTTTCTTT.